A single sample is the source of the 30 T cell receptor beta chains below, sequenced in a study of regulatory dendritic cells for organ transplantation. The data were produced by immunoSEQ multiplex PCR, yet TCRdb's version contains in-frame clones alone and is incomplete. The table lists some 35,000 clones, 75% to 95% of them singletons. The sample consisted of naive CD8+ T cells from blood. Subset described: CD45RA+ naive T cells. All receptors come from a human donor in good health.

The rearrangement joins TRBV6-5 to TRBJ1-2, with TRBD1 as a possible D gene (6 bases). The V end was cut by 7 bases, the J end by 8 bases, with 17 bases between. The CDR3 sequence is 13 residues long. Per the germline V gene, CDR1 is MNHEY and CDR2 is SVGAGI. CDR3 loop: CASNLGGAGGYTF. The CDR3 nucleotides are TGTGCCAGCAATCTCGGGGGGGCAGGAGGCTACACCTTC.

The chain couples TRBV10-3 to TRBJ1-1; D unclear. Germline loops: CDR1 ENHRY, CDR2 SYGVKD. This CDR3 has 12 amino acids. With 8 bases removed from V and 1 base from J, the gap between germline ends came to 8 bases. The CDR3 nucleotides read TGTGCCATCTCTTTAGGGAACACTGAAGCTTTCTTT. Its translation: CAISLGNTEAFF.

This clone was seen a handful of times. The chain is built from TRBV4-1 and TRBJ1-2, with D unclear. V lost 0 bases to trimming and J lost 5 bases, with 10 bases between them. The CDR3 covers 14 residues. Looked up from germline, CDR1 is MGHRA and CDR2 is YSYEKL. The CDR3 region has the DNA TGCGCCAGCAGCCAAGATACGGCAGATTATGGCTACACCTTC. Amino acid sequence: CASSQDTADYGYTF.

J is TRBJ2-7 and V is TRBV9; TRBD2 matches at 11 bases. With 4 bases clipped from V and 6 bases from J, the junction kept 9 bases outside the gene matches. The CDR3 loop spans 15 amino acids. Germline V gene sequence: CDR1 SGDLS, CDR2 YYNGEE. The CDR3, as DNA: TGTGCCAGCAGCCCAAGGGTGCTAGCGGGAGGCGAGCAGTACTTC. This translates into CASSPRVLAGGEQYF.

The V gene is TRBV6-5, the J gene TRBJ2-7; a weak D match, TRBD2 (6 bases). This CDR3 is built from 14 residues. Germline loops: CDR1 MNHEY, CDR2 SVGAGI. Trimming left V 4 bases short and J 2 bases short, with 12 bases between. CDR3 nucleotides: TGTGCCAGCAGTTTTGGAGGGAGGCCCTACGAGCAGTACTTC. Protein product: CASSFGGRPYEQYF.

The V and J genes are TRBV11-2 and TRBJ2-7, with D uncertain. With 0 bases removed from V and 3 bases from J, the gap between germline ends came to 15 bases. CDR1 SGHAT and CDR2 FQNNGV come from the germline V gene. The length of the CDR3 is 16 residues. The CDR3 nucleotides are TGTGCCAGCAGCTTAGACTATCAAGGTCCGTACTACGAGCAGTACTTC. It translates to CASSLDYQGPYYEQYF.

This rearrangement joins TRBV6-1 to TRBJ1-5; a possible D gene is TRBD1 (5 bases). The CDR3 runs to 14 residues. Between the trimmed V and J ends, which lost 4 bases and 6 bases, there was a span of 13 bases. Germline V gene sequence: CDR1 MNHNS, CDR2 SASEGT. The CDR3 reads CASSARAGGQPQHF. The CDR3 bases are TGTGCCAGCAGTGCCAGGGCGGGGGGTCAGCCCCAGCATTTT.

A single count supports this clone. V and J are TRBV27 and TRBJ2-1; 8 bases agree with TRBD2. The CDR3 extends over 13 amino acids. J lost 8 bases, V lost 5 bases, and 5 bases had no gene match. Germline assignment: CDR1 MNHEY and CDR2 SMNVEV (reference sequence). CDR3 residues: CASSSGGEDEQFF. DNA of the CDR3: TGTGCCAGCAGTAGCGGGGGAGAGGATGAGCAGTTCTTC.

This clone occurred once. The chain couples TRBV5-4 to TRBJ2-5; D is possibly TRBD2 (6 bases). The CDR3 loop spans 14 amino acids. V lost 6 bases and J 7 bases, leaving 19 bases between the germline ends. Looked up from germline, CDR1 is SGHNT and CDR2 is YYREEE (reference sequence). CDR3: CASTLGGAEGTQYF. CDR3 DNA: TGTGCCAGCACCCTCGGCGGGGCAGAGGGGACCCAGTACTTC. The full variable domain, its missing parts supplied by reference TRBV5-4 and TRBJ2-5, is ETGVTQSPTHLIKTRGQQVTLRCSSQSGHNTVSWYQQALGQGPQFIFQYYREEENGRGNFPPRFSGLQFPNYSSELNVNALELDDSALYLCASTLGGAEGTQYFGPGTRLLVL.

The V call is TRBV4-1, the J call TRBJ1-5; 9 nucleotides agree with TRBD1. Germline trimming cut 0 bases from V and 2 bases from J; bases unmatched to any gene: 5. Germline V gene sequence: CDR1 MGHRA, CDR2 YSYEKL. This CDR3 comprises 17 residues. The CDR3 DNA reads as TGCGCCAGCAGCCAAGAGGGGACAGGGTCGGGCAATCAGCCCCAGCATTTT. Its translation is CASSQEGTGSGNQPQHF.

J is TRBJ1-1 and V is TRBV5-5; D call uncertain. This CDR3 has 14 amino acids. The V end lost 6 bases, the J end lost 4 bases, and 16 bases lay between the germline ends. CDR1 is SGHKS and CDR2 is YYEKEE in the germline V gene (reference sequence). The CDR3 loop reads CASNMAGTVTEAFF. The CDR3 DNA reads as TGTGCCAGCAACATGGCCGGAACTGTCACTGAAGCTTTCTTT. The full variable domain, rest sourced from reference TRBV5-5 and TRBJ1-1, is DAGVTQSPTHLIKTRGQQVTLRCSPISGHKSVSWYQQVLGQGPQFIFQYYEKEERGRGNFPDRFSARQFPNYSSELNVNALLLGDSALYLCASNMAGTVTEAFFGQGTRLTVV.

The rearrangement links TRBV7-9 to TRBJ2-4; tentatively, D is TRBD2 (6 bases). V lost 6 bases, J lost 7 bases, and 19 bases lay in between. In germline, CDR1 is SEHNR, CDR2 FQNEAQ (reference sequence). This CDR3 is 15 amino acids long. The CDR3 DNA is TGTGCCAGCAGTCCAGACCGGGACTTTGGGAACATTCAGTACTTC. This gives the protein CASSPDRDFGNIQYF. The whole variable domain, filled in from reference TRBV7-9 and TRBJ2-4, reads DTGVSQNPRHKITKRGQNVTFRCDPISEHNRLYWYRQTLGQGPEFLTYFQNEAQLEKSRLLSDRFSAERPKGSFSTLEIQRTEQGDSAMYLCASSPDRDFGNIQYFGAGTRLSVL.

The gene calls are TRBV25-1 and TRBJ1-1; D is uncertain. The CDR3 totals 15 residues. Trimming cost V 8 bases and J 13 bases, with 29 bases left between them. Germline V gene sequence: CDR1 MGHDK, CDR2 SYGVNS. The CDR3 region is CASQPAEWEVPGGFF. The CDR3 nucleotides read TGTGCCAGCCAACCCGCCGAGTGGGAGGTCCCAGGTGGTTTCTTT.

This chain uses TRBV7-9 with TRBJ1-5; 7 bases are shared with TRBD1. The length of the CDR3 is 16 residues. Trimming removed 1 base from V and 2 bases from J; junction bases left unmatched: 5. The germline gives CDR1 SEHNR, CDR2 FQNEAQ (reference sequence). CDR3 amino acids: CASSLEQGIGNQPQHF. The CDR3 coding sequence is TGTGCCAGCAGCTTAGAACAGGGGATTGGCAATCAGCCCCAGCATTTT.

The chain uses TRBV6-5 and TRBJ2-2, with D hard to call. The CDR3 covers 13 residues. Trimming took off 2 bases at V and 8 bases at J, with 9 bases between the two ends. CDR1 and CDR2 (germline): MNHEY, SVGAGI. Written as DNA, the CDR3 is TGTGCCAGCAGTTACAGCCTGGCAGGGGAGCTGTTTTTT. Translating gives CASSYSLAGELFF.

V gene TRBV19 combines with J gene TRBJ1-5; D remains ambiguous. The V gene lost 11 bases and the J gene lost 4 bases, with 18 bases spanning the gap. The CDR3 totals 14 residues. Per the germline V gene, CDR1 is LNHDA and CDR2 is SQIVND (reference sequence). CDR3 DNA: TGTGCCGCGCGGGCCGCACACGGTAATCAGCCCCAGCATTTT. Residues: CAARAAHGNQPQHF. The full variable domain, rest sourced from reference TRBV19 and TRBJ1-5, is DGGITQSPKYLFRKEGQNVTLSCEQNLNHDAMYWYRQDPGQGLRLIYYSQIVNDFQKGDIAEGYSVSREKKESFPLTVTSAQKNPTAFYLCAARAAHGNQPQHFGDGTRLSIL.

The rearrangement links TRBV11-3 to TRBJ2-2; TRBD1 matches at 10 bases. Trimming cost V 5 bases and J 4 bases; bases outside gene matches: 7. The CDR3 has 16 amino acids. Germline-derived CDR1 and CDR2 are SGHNT and YENEEA. As DNA, the CDR3 is TGTGCCAGCAGCCAGGACAGGGGGGGACGCACCGGGGAGCTGTTTTTT. It encodes CASSQDRGGRTGELFF. Looking up the rest from reference TRBV11-3 and TRBJ2-2 gives the full variable domain: EAGVVQSPRYKIIEKKQPVAFWCNPISGHNTLYWYLQNLGQGPELLIRYENEEAVDDSQLPKDRFSAERLKGVDSTLKIQPAELGDSAVYLCASSQDRGGRTGELFFGEGSRLTVL.

V and J are TRBV29-1 and TRBJ1-2, with TRBD1 matching over 8 bases. V lost 7 bases to trimming and J lost 3 bases; unmatched junction nucleotides: 7. Germline loops: CDR1 SQVTM, CDR2 ANQGSEA. The CDR3 length is 13 residues. The CDR3 coding sequence is TGCAGCGCGAGTGACAGGGGAGACTATGGCTACACCTTC. Translating it yields CSASDRGDYGYTF.

This clone occurred once. The CDR3 spells CASSQTSGNTQYF. The CDR3 DNA is TGCGCCAGCAGCCAAACCTCAGGGAATACGCAGTATTTT. The genes are TRBV4-1 and TRBJ2-3; D is perhaps TRBD1 (5 bases). CDR1 and CDR2 from the germline V gene are MGHRA and YSYEKL. The CDR3 runs to 13 residues. V was shortened by 2 bases and J by 7 bases, with 10 bases between the two germline ends.

The rearrangement joins TRBV2 to TRBJ2-3; D not resolved. Germline values: CDR1 SNHLY, CDR2 FYNNEI. The CDR3 is 15 amino acids. V was clipped by 7 bases and J by 0 bases, with 14 bases between them. CDR3 sequence: CASTAWAVSTDTQYF. CDR3 bases: TGTGCCAGCACCGCATGGGCAGTGAGCACAGATACGCAGTATTTT.

This clone was seen once. The gene calls are TRBV27 and TRBJ2-7, with D perhaps TRBD1 or TRBD2 (5 bases each). V shed 6 bases and J shed 3 bases, with 9 bases lying between them. This CDR3 region has 12 residues. The germline V gene has CDR1 MNHEY and CDR2 SMNVEV (reference sequence). Here the CDR3 DNA reads TGTGCCAGCAGGTCAGGGAGCTACGAGCAGTACTTC. Translation: CASRSGSYEQYF.

V is TRBV4-3 and J is TRBJ2-2; unclear D gene. Germline values: CDR1 LGHNA, CDR2 YSLEER. The CDR3 totals 17 residues. The germline V and J ends were trimmed by 1 base and 4 bases, with 16 bases remaining between them. DNA for the CDR3: TGCGCCAGCAGCCAAGGCAACGGCCGTACACTCACCGGGGAGCTGTTTTTT. Translating gives CASSQGNGRTLTGELFF.

The chain couples TRBV2 to TRBJ1-2, with D perhaps matching TRBD1 (6 bases). V was clipped by 10 bases and J by 6 bases, with 15 bases between them. CDR3 length: 12 residues. CDR1 is SNHLY and CDR2 is FYNNEI in the germline V gene. The CDR3 nucleotides read TGTGCCACACTGGGGGCGTATGATGGCTACACCTTC. Protein: CATLGAYDGYTF. Full variable domain (outside the CDR3, taken from reference TRBV2 and TRBJ1-2): EPEVTQTPSHQVTQMGQEVILRCVPISNHLYFYWYRQILGQKVEFLVSFYNNEISEKSEIFDDQFSVERPDGSNFTLKIRSTKLEDSAMYFCATLGAYDGYTFGSGTRLTVV.

The chain combines TRBV28 with TRBJ1-1; unclear D gene. CDR1 MDHEN and CDR2 SYDVKM come from the germline V gene. V shed 5 bases and J shed 0 bases, with 13 bases lying between them. The CDR3 loop spans 15 amino acids. The CDR3 DNA reads as TGTGCCAGCAGTACCCCCCGCGGTATGAACACTGAAGCTTTCTTT. Its translation: CASSTPRGMNTEAFF.

The rearrangement links TRBV9 to TRBJ1-2; TRBD1 is a possible D gene (5 bases). The CDR3 extends over 16 amino acids. V was shortened by 3 bases and J by 6 bases, with 21 bases between the two germline ends. CDR1 is SGDLS and CDR2 is YYNGEE in the germline V gene. CDR3 nucleotides: TGTGCCAGCAGCGCGTTAGGGGCAGGGCGGTTTGATGGCTACACCTTC. As protein: CASSALGAGRFDGYTF.

The chain uses TRBV6-5 and TRBJ2-7, with 9 bases matching TRBD1. V lost 3 bases to trimming and J lost 4 bases; unmatched junction nucleotides: 7. CDR1 MNHEY and CDR2 SVGAGI come from the germline V gene. This CDR3 contains 15 residues. The CDR3 loop reads CASSYFGTGTYEQYF. CDR3 nucleotides: TGTGCCAGCAGTTATTTTGGGACAGGGACTTACGAGCAGTACTTC.

This rearrangement joins TRBV5-5 to TRBJ2-7; 8 bases fit TRBD2. The ends lost 0 bases at V and 2 bases at J; junction bases unmatched: 4. Looked up from germline, CDR1 is SGHKS and CDR2 is YYEKEE (reference sequence). This CDR3 comprises 15 residues. CDR3 loop: CASSLGAGVTYEQYF. The CDR3 bases are TGTGCCAGCAGCTTGGGAGCGGGAGTGACCTACGAGCAGTACTTC.

The rearrangement joins TRBV7-9 to TRBJ2-1; 8 bases line up with TRBD2. Germline lookup yields CDR1 SEHNR and CDR2 FQNEAQ (reference sequence). With V trimmed by 8 bases and J by 7 bases, 10 bases remained unmatched. This CDR3 has 14 residues. CDR3 in DNA: TGTGCCAGCGGCTCGACGGGAGGGCCAAATGAGCAGTTCTTC. Its translation: CASGSTGGPNEQFF.

The sample holds a few counts of this clone. The CDR3 region has the DNA TGTGCCTGGAGTATAGCGGCTGAAGCTTTCTTT. Translating it yields CAWSIAAEAFF. The V gene is TRBV30, the J gene TRBJ1-1; D call uncertain. CDR1 and CDR2 (germline): GTSNPN, SVGIG (reference sequence). The germline V and J ends were trimmed by 2 bases and 6 bases, with 7 bases remaining between them. The CDR3 covers 11 residues.

The chain joins TRBV7-9 to TRBJ2-5; D is uncertain. Trimming left V 7 bases short and J 1 base short, with 7 bases between. CDR3 length equals 12 residues. The germline V gene has CDR1 SEHNR and CDR2 FQNEAQ (reference sequence). The CDR3 protein is CASTLFQETQYF. The CDR3 DNA follows: TGTGCCAGCACCCTTTTCCAAGAGACCCAGTACTTC.